The clone carrying this T cell receptor (beta chain) was detected only once. The antigen remains unidentified. This sample stems from a study of cytomegalovirus exposure and HLA in healthy donors. Primers for the PCR totalled 60 Vbeta and 13 Jbeta. The repertoire was sequenced with immunoSEQ multiplex PCR; TCRdb's copy has only in-frame clones and lacks some. The sample comprises roughly 93,000 clones, 74% of which are singletons, and 1.8% rests with the top ten. Trimming stripped 0 bases from V and 0 bases from J, with 7 bases between. This CDR3 has 14 residues. The V gene's germline CDR1 is SGDLS and CDR2 YYNGEE. Study-wide findings and caveats: TCR beta chains numbering under 200 were designated cytomegalovirus-associated.

Sequencing was performed on PBMCs. This chain connects TRBV9 to TRBJ2-7, with D possibly matching TRBD1 (5 bases). The sequence was collected from a male donor in good health and CMV-seronegative. The CDR3 DNA is TGTGCCAGCAGCGTAGCAGGGATCTCCTACGAGCAGTACTTC. Amino acids: CASSVAGISYEQYF.